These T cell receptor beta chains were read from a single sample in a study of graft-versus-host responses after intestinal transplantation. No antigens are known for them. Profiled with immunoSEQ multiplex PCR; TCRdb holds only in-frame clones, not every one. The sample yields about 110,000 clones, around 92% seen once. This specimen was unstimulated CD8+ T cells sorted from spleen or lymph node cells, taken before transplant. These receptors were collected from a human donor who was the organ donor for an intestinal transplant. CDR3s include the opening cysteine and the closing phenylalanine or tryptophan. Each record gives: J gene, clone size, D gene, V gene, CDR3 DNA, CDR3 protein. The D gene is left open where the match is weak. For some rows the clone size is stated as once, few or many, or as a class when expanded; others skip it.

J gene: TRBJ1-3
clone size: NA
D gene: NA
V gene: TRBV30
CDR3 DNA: TGTGCCTGGAGTGTACGGAGCTCTGGAAACACCATATATTTT
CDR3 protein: CAWSVRSSGNTIYF

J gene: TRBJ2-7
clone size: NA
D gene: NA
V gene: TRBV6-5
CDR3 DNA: TGTGCCAGCAGCGGCCTAGTCTACGAGCAGTACTTC
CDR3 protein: CASSGLVYEQYF

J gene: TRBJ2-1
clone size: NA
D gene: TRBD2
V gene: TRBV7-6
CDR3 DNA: TGTGCCAGCAGCTTGGAGCGGGAGGGGGATGAGCAGTTCTTC
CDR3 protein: CASSLEREGDEQFF

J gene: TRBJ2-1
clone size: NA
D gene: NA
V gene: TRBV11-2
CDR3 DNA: TGTGCCAGCAGCCTCCCGAGCTCCTACAATGAGCAGTTCTTC
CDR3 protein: CASSLPSSYNEQFF

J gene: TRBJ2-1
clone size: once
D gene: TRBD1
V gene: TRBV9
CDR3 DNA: TGTGCCAGCAGCGTAGGAGGGGGCGTGATGAATGAGCAGTTCTTC
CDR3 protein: CASSVGGGVMNEQFF

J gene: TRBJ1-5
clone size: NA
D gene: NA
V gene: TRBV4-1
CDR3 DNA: TGCGCCAGCAGCCAAGGTGACCTCCCCGGTAGTCAGCCCCAGCATTTT
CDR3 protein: CASSQGDLPGSQPQHF

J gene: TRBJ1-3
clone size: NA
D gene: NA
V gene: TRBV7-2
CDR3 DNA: TGTGCCAGCAGCGGGAGGGACGACTCTTACCCGGGAGGCAACACCATATATTTT
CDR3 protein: CASSGRDDSYPGGNTIYF

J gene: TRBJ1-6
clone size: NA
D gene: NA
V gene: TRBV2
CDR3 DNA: TGTGCCAGCGACGGAGACAGTTCCCTTGGTAATTCACCCCTCCACTTT
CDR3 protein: CASDGDSSLGNSPLHF

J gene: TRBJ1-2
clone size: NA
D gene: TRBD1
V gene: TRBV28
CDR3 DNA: TGTGCCAGCACCTTATGGACAGGGGGAAGTGGCTACACCTTC
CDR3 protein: CASTLWTGGSGYTF

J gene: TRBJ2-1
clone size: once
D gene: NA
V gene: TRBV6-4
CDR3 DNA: TGTGCCAGCAGTGACCCCTTATTCCCCAATGAGCAGTTCTTC
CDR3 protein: CASSDPLFPNEQFF

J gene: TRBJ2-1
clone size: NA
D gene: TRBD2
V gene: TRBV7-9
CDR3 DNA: TGTGCCAGCAGCTTACTAGCGGGAGTAGTCAACAATGAGCAGTTCTTC
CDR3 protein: CASSLLAGVVNNEQFF

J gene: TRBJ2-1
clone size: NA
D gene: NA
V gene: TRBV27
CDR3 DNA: TGTGCCAGCGGGAACGGCCCCTACAATGAGCAGTTCTTC
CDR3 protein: CASGNGPYNEQFF

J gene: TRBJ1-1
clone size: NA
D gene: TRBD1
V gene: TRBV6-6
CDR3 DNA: TGTGCCAGCAGTTTAGGACAGGGGAACACTGAAGCTTTCTTT
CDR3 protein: CASSLGQGNTEAFF

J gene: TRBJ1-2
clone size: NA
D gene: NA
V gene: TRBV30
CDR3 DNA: TGTGCCTGGAGTTCACTCGAGGGAATTAACTATGGCTACACCTTC
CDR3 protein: CAWSSLEGINYGYTF

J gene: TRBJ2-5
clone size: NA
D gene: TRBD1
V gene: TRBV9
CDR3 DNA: TGTGCCAGCAGCGAGGGGACAGGACGAGAGACCCAGTACTTC
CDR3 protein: CASSEGTGRETQYF

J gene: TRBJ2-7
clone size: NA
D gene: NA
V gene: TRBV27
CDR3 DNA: TGTGCCAGCAGTTTTCTGACGCCCCCCTACGAGCAGTACTTC
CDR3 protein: CASSFLTPPYEQYF

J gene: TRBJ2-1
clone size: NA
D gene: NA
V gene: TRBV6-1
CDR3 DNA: TGTGCCAGCAGCCAGGGTTGGGAGCAGTTCTTC
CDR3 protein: CASSQGWEQFF

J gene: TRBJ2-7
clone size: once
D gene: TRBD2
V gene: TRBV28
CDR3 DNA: TGTGCCAGCAGTTTGTTCAGACTAGCGGGAGGGCCCTACGAGCAGTACTTC
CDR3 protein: CASSLFRLAGGPYEQYF

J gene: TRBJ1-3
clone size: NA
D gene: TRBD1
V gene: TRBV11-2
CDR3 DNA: TGTGCCCAACCGGGACAGGGGGCTTATGGAAACACCATATATTTT
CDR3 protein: CAQPGQGAYGNTIYF

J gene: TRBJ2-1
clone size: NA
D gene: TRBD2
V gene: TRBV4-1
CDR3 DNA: TGCGCCAGCAGAAGACTAGCGGGAGATAATGAGCAGTTCTTC
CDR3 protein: CASRRLAGDNEQFF

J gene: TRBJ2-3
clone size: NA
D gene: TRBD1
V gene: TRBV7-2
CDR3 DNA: TGTGCCAGCAGCTTAGGACAGGGGGTTGGTACAGATACGCAGTATTTT
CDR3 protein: CASSLGQGVGTDTQYF

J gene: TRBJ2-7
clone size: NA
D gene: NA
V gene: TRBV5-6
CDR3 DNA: TGTGCCAGCAGCATAGGGGTTACCGGCCGCTACGAGCAGTACTTC
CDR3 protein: CASSIGVTGRYEQYF

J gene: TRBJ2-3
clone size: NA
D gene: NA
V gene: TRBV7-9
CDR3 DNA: TGTGCCAGCAGATCACTAGATCTTCAAGATACGCAGTATTTT
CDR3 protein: CASRSLDLQDTQYF

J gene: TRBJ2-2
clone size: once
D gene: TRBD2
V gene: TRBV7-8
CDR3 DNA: TGTGCCAGCAGCTTACTAGCGGGAGCCGGGGAGCTGTTTTTT
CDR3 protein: CASSLLAGAGELFF

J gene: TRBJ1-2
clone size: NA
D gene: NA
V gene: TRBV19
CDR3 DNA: TGTGCCAGTACCGAATATGGCTACACCTTC
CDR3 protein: CASTEYGYTF

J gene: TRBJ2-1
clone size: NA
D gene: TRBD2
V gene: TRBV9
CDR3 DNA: TGTGCCAGCAACTTAGCGGGAGGGAATGAGCAGTTCTTC
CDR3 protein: CASNLAGGNEQFF

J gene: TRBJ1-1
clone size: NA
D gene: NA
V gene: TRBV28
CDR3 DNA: TGTGCCAGCAGTGCCAACCGGAACACTGAAGCTTTCTTT
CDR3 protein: CASSANRNTEAFF

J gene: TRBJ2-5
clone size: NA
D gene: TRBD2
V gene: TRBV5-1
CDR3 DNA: TGCGCCAGCAGCTTGCCTATTTCTAGCGGGAGGCCCTTCTGGGAGACCCAGTACTTC
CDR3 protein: CASSLPISSGRPFWETQYF

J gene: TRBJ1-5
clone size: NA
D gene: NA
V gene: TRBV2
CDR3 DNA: TGTGCCAGCAGGGACGAGGGGGATAATCAGCCCCAGCATTTT
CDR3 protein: CASRDEGDNQPQHF

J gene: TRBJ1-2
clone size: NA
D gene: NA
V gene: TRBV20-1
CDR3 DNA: TGCAGTGCTAGCGATGGCTACACCTTC
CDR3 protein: CSASDGYTF

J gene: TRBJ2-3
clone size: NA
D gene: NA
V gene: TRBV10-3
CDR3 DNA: TGTGCCATCATGGGGGGACAGCCCACAGATACGCAGTATTTT
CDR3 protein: CAIMGGQPTDTQYF

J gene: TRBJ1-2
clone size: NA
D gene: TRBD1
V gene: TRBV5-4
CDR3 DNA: TGTGCCAGCAGCTTGGGGACAGGGAGGTATGATGGCTACACCTTC
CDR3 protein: CASSLGTGRYDGYTF

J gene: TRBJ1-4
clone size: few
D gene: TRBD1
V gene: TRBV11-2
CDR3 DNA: TGTGCCAGCAGCTTCCCGAGGACAGGGTTGGATGAAAAACTGTTTTTT
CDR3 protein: CASSFPRTGLDEKLFF

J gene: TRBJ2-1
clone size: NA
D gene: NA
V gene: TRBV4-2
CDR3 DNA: TGTGCCAGCAGCCATAGCCTCCATGAGCAGTTCTTC
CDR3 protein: CASSHSLHEQFF

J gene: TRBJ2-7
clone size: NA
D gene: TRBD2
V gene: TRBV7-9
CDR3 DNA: TGTGCCAGCAGCCCCGAAGGACTAGCGGGAGTAGGAGAGCAGTACTTC
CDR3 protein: CASSPEGLAGVGEQYF

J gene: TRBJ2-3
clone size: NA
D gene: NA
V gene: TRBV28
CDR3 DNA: TGTGCCAGCAGTTTAACATTAAGGAGCACAGATACGCAGTATTTT
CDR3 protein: CASSLTLRSTDTQYF

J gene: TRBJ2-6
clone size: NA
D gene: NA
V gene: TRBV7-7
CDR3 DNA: TGTGCCAGCAGCCGGCCACAAAGTCGGGCCAACGTCCTGACTTTC
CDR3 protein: CASSRPQSRANVLTF

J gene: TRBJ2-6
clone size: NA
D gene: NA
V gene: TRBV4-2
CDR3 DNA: TGTGCCAGCAGCCCAGAACGGCTAGCCTATGTGACCTCTGGGGCCAACGTCCTGACTTTC
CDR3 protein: CASSPERLAYVTSGANVLTF

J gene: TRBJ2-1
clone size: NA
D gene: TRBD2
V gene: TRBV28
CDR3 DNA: TGTGCCAGCAGTTCGCCGGGACTAGCATCTTGTTTGGAGTTCTTC
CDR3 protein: CASSSPGLASCLEFF

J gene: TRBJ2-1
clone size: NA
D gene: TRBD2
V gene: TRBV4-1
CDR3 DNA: TGCGCCAGCAGCCAAGCACTAGCGGGGCCGTGGGGGCAGTTCTTC
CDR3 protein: CASSQALAGPWGQFF

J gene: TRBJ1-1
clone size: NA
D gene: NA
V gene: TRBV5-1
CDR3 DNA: TGCGCCAGCAGCTTGGGCGGGAACACTGAAGCTTTCTTT
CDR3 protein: CASSLGGNTEAFF

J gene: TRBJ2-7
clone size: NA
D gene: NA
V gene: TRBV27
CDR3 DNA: TGTGCCAGCAGCCCCTGGGGATTTAGTTACGAGCAGTACTTC
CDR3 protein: CASSPWGFSYEQYF

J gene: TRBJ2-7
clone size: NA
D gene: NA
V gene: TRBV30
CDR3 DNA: TGTGCCTGGAGTGGGCGAGGTGGGGACTACGAGCAGTACTTC
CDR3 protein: CAWSGRGGDYEQYF

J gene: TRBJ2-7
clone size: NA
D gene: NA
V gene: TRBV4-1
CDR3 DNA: TGCGCCAGCAGCCAAGGCGGGATAGGTTACGAGCAGTACTTC
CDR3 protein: CASSQGGIGYEQYF

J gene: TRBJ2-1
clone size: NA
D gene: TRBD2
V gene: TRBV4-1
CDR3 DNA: TGCGCCAGCAGCCTAGGGACTAGCGGGAGCGGGTTCTACAGTGAGCAGTTCTTC
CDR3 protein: CASSLGTSGSGFYSEQFF

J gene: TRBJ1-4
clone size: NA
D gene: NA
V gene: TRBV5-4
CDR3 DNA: TGTGCCAGCAGCACCTGTAAGGGGGGAGGTGAAAAACTGTTTTTT
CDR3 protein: CASSTCKGGGEKLFF

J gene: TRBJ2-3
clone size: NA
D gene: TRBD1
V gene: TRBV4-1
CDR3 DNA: TGCGCCAGCAGCCAAGATAAGACAGGGGTGAGCACAGATACGCAGTATTTT
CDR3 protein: CASSQDKTGVSTDTQYF

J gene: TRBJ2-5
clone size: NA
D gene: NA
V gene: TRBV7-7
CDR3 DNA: TGTGCCAGCAGCTTAGCGCCCGGGGAAGAGACCCAGTACTTC
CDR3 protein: CASSLAPGEETQYF

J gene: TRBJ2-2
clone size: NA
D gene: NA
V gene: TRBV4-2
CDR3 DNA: TGTGCCAGCAGCCATCTGGGCGGGGATAACACCGGGGAGCTGTTTTTT
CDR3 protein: CASSHLGGDNTGELFF

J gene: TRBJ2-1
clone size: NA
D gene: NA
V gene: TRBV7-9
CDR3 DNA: TGTGCCAGCAGCTTACAGGAGGGGCCCAATGAGCAGTTCTTC
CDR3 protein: CASSLQEGPNEQFF

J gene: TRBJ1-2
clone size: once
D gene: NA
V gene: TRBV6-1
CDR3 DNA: TGTGCCAGCAGTGAATGGGAGGGCTACAACTATGGCTACACCTTC
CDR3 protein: CASSEWEGYNYGYTF